Listed here are 23 T cell receptor beta chains from one sample, sequenced in a study of T cell responses to AZD1222 COVID-19 vaccine. Using immunoSEQ multiplex PCR, the repertoire was profiled, and TCRdb retains in-frame clones only, with some absent. Of roughly 70,000 clones in the sample, 75% to 85% are singletons; the top ten hold 20% to 30%. This specimen consisted of peripheral blood, obtained on day 0 of MenACWY control vaccination. All receptors derive from an adult in good health.

This chain's CDR3 is CASRGPQETQYF. The CDR3 bases are TGTGCTTCGAGGGGGCCTCAAGAGACCCAGTACTTC. This sequence joins TRBV7-8 and TRBJ2-5, with 7 bases aligning to TRBD1. The CDR3 runs 12 residues. Germline CDR1 reads SGHVS; CDR2 reads FQNEAQ.

About this clone itself: An end of the junction does not agree with germline; a read error may underlie this. The rearrangement links TRBV10-3 to TRBJ1-1, with D uncertain. This CDR3 region has 11 residues. The germline gives CDR1 ENHRY, CDR2 SYGVKD. CDR3: CATSPNTEAFF. CDR3 in DNA: TGTGCCACCAGTCCGAACACTGAAGCTTTCTTT.

The V call is TRBV19, the J call TRBJ2-3; the D gene is possibly TRBD2 (5 bases). V dropped 3 bases and J dropped 4 bases, with 11 bases sitting between them. The germline V gene encodes CDR1 LNHDA and CDR2 SQIVND (reference sequence). This CDR3 region has 14 residues. CDR3 sequence: CASSIGVEADTQYF. The CDR3 DNA reads as TGTGCCAGTAGTATCGGGGTAGAAGCAGATACGCAGTATTTT. Complete variable domain (other parts from reference TRBV19 and TRBJ2-3): DGGITQSPKYLFRKEGQNVTLSCEQNLNHDAMYWYRQDPGQGLRLIYYSQIVNDFQKGDIAEGYSVSREKKESFPLTVTSAQKNPTAFYLCASSIGVEADTQYFGPGTRLTVL.

This chain connects TRBV20-1 to TRBJ2-2; 10 bases match TRBD2. The V segment lost 3 bases and the J segment 4 bases; nucleotides outside the gene matches: 5. Germline V gene lookup returns CDR1 DFQATT and CDR2 SNEGSKA (reference sequence). This CDR3 comprises 15 residues. CDR3 in amino acids: CSASLSGRATGELFF. The CDR3 nucleotides read TGCAGTGCTAGTCTAAGCGGGAGGGCCACCGGGGAGCTGTTTTTT.

This clone was seen a few times. This rearrangement joins TRBV5-6 to TRBJ1-2; TRBD1 aligns across 7 bases. CDR3 length: 15 amino acids. The V gene end was trimmed by 4 bases and the J gene end by 8 bases; junction bases not matched to a gene: 14. The germline V gene has CDR1 SGHDT and CDR2 YYEEEE. CDR3 amino acids: CASSRIRAGTVGYTF. Written as DNA, the CDR3 is TGTGCCAGCAGCAGAATCAGGGCAGGGACAGTCGGCTACACCTTC.

J is TRBJ1-1 and V is TRBV9; TRBD1 matches at 7 bases. The CDR3 extends over 15 amino acids. The V gene's germline CDR1 is SGDLS and CDR2 YYNGEE. The trim removed 4 bases at V and 7 bases at J, leaving 13 bases unmatched. The CDR3 sequence: CASSPQGGLIHEAFF. In DNA form, the CDR3 reads TGTGCCAGCAGCCCCCAGGGGGGCCTAATACATGAAGCTTTCTTT.

The rearrangement uses TRBV7-8 and TRBJ2-7; 11 bases are shared with TRBD2. The CDR3 has 16 residues. Germline CDR1 SGHVS, CDR2 FQNEAQ. V was clipped by 5 bases and J by 5 bases; unmatched bases: 11. This CDR3 is CASSRFTSGGSDEQYF. For the CDR3, the DNA is TGTGCCAGCAGCCGTTTTACTAGCGGGGGAAGCGACGAGCAGTACTTC.

V gene TRBV30 combines with J gene TRBJ1-6; the D gene is possibly TRBD1 (5 bases). The CDR3 sequence is 13 residues long. Per germline, CDR1 GTSNPN and CDR2 SVGIG (reference sequence). V shed 3 bases and J shed 7 bases, with 10 bases lying between them. CDR3 DNA: TGTGCCTGGAGGGGGGGTAACAATTCACCCCTCCACTTT. It encodes CAWRGGNNSPLHF.

The chain joins TRBV9 to TRBJ2-2; perhaps D is TRBD1 or TRBD2 (5 bases each). V was trimmed by 3 bases and J by 4 bases, leaving 13 bases between them. The CDR3 is made up of 15 amino acids. Per germline, CDR1 SGDLS and CDR2 YYNGEE. CDR3 residues: CASSAGRMTTGELFF. CDR3 bases: TGTGCCAGCAGCGCGGGACGGATGACCACCGGGGAGCTGTTTTTT. Drawing the rest from reference TRBV9 and TRBJ2-2, the complete variable domain is DSGVTQTPKHLITATGQRVTLRCSPRSGDLSVYWYQQSLDQGLQFLIQYYNGEERAKGNILERFSAQQFPDLHSELNLSSLELGDSALYFCASSAGRMTTGELFFGEGSRLTVL.

This clone was detected only once. J is TRBJ2-1 and V is TRBV5-8; D is unclear. Germline V gene data show CDR1 as SGHTS and CDR2 as YDEGEE. The CDR3 is made up of 11 amino acids. V lost 2 bases, J lost 9 bases, and 6 bases lay in between. CDR3 protein: CASSFRFEQFF. CDR3 sequence (DNA): TGTGCCAGCAGCTTTAGGTTTGAGCAGTTCTTC.

The chain links TRBV3-1 (or the pseudogene TRBV3-2) to TRBJ2-7; a possible D gene is TRBD1 (5 bases). V was clipped by 0 bases and J by 6 bases, with 12 bases between them. Germline loops: CDR1 LGHDT, CDR2 YNNKEL (reference sequence). The CDR3 covers 14 residues. CDR3 DNA sequence: TGTGCCAGCAGCCAAGATGGCCAGGGTATCGAGCAGTACTTC. As protein: CASSQDGQGIEQYF.

This clone appeared once. V and J are TRBV14 and TRBJ2-5; 11 positions agree with TRBD2. Germline V CDR1 and CDR2: SGHDN, FVKESK. Unmatched junction bases numbered 1, after V lost 5 bases and J lost 2 bases. CDR3 length equals 14 residues. CDR3 protein: CASSLAGGQETQYF. The CDR3 bases are TGTGCCAGCAGCTTAGCGGGGGGGCAAGAGACCCAGTACTTC.

This clone was seen just once. This chain connects TRBV9 to TRBJ1-2, with TRBD1 matching over 8 bases. The V and J ends lost 3 bases and 4 bases, in that order; junction bases with no gene match: 5. Germline values: CDR1 SGDLS, CDR2 YYNGEE. The CDR3 length is 14 residues. This CDR3 reads CASSGAGGFYGYTF. The CDR3 DNA reads TGTGCCAGCAGCGGAGCAGGGGGCTTCTATGGCTACACCTTC.

This chain links TRBV5-1 with TRBJ1-4; 7 bases are a match to TRBD1. The CDR3 extends over 14 amino acids. The germline V gene has CDR1 SGHRS and CDR2 YFSETQ. V lost 4 bases and J lost 11; bases outside the gene matches: 11. The DNA of the CDR3 is TGCGCCAGCAGCCAGGGGACAGAGGGGGATAAACTGTTTTTT. Protein sequence: CASSQGTEGDKLFF.

The J gene is TRBJ1-1, the V gene TRBV2; no firm D call. This CDR3 has 14 amino acids. Germline V gene data show CDR1 as SNHLY and CDR2 as FYNNEI. Trimming pared 7 bases from V and 5 bases from J, leaving 17 bases between. CDR3 nucleotide sequence: TGTGCCAGCACTTCTGAAAGGGTGGGGACTGAAGCTTTCTTT. This sequence encodes CASTSERVGTEAFF. The full variable domain, completed using reference TRBV2 and TRBJ1-1, is EPEVTQTPSHQVTQMGQEVILRCVPISNHLYFYWYRQILGQKVEFLVSFYNNEISEKSEIFDDQFSVERPDGSNFTLKIRSTKLEDSAMYFCASTSERVGTEAFFGQGTRLTVV.

The V and J genes are TRBV5-1 and TRBJ2-1, with a possible D match to TRBD2 (6 bases). Germline V gene lookup returns CDR1 SGHRS and CDR2 YFSETQ. The CDR3 spans 14 residues. Trimming stripped 0 bases from V and 8 bases from J, with 12 bases between. The CDR3 bases are TGCGCCAGCAGCTTGGCCGGAACGGGGGATGAGCAGTTCTTC. Translating it yields CASSLAGTGDEQFF.

The V gene is TRBV4-2, the J gene TRBJ2-5; 7 bases match TRBD1. V was pared by 4 bases and J by 2 bases, with 4 bases of the junction left unmatched. The germline gives CDR1 LGHNA, CDR2 YNFKEQ. This CDR3 is 14 amino acids long. The CDR3 bases are TGTGCCAGCAGCCCCGGACAGGCTCAAGAGACCCAGTACTTC. Residues: CASSPGQAQETQYF.

This chain links TRBV30 with TRBJ1-3, with D possibly matching TRBD1 (5 bases). The CDR3 is 15 residues long. Trimming left V 5 bases short and J 2 bases short, with 16 bases between. Germline CDR1 GTSNPN, CDR2 SVGIG (reference sequence). The CDR3 coding sequence is TGTGCCTGGGTCCCAGGGACGCGGGCTGGAAACACCATATATTTT. This sequence encodes CAWVPGTRAGNTIYF.

This chain uses TRBV6-5 with TRBJ2-7, with D tentatively TRBD1 (8 bases). Germline lookup yields CDR1 MNHEY and CDR2 SVGAGI. The CDR3 loop spans 15 amino acids. Trimming took off 6 bases at V and 6 bases at J, with 21 bases between the two ends. CDR3 sequence (DNA): TGTGCCAGCAGGGGAGGGACAGGCGGGTTTTCCGAGCAGTACTTC. Translating it yields CASRGGTGGFSEQYF.

The chain combines TRBV10-3 with TRBJ1-6; D possibly corresponds to TRBD1 (5 bases). CDR1 and CDR2 from the germline V gene are ENHRY and SYGVKD. V lost 2 bases and J lost 6, with 8 bases in between. This CDR3 comprises 14 residues. Here the CDR3 DNA reads TGTGCCATCAGTGAGGGGGACGGTAATTCACCCCTCCACTTT. Its translation is CAISEGDGNSPLHF.

The V gene is TRBV19, the J gene TRBJ1-5; D might be TRBD1 (5 bases). Germline V gene data show CDR1 as LNHDA and CDR2 as SQIVND (reference sequence). Trimming took 7 bases from V and 1 from J, leaving 14 bases between them. This CDR3 is 15 amino acids long. The CDR3 DNA sequence: TGTGCCAGTACCACGACAGTCGGCAGCAATCAGCCCCAGCATTTT. Protein product: CASTTTVGSNQPQHF.

This clone was observed a handful of times. This rearrangement joins TRBV19 to TRBJ2-2; 9 nucleotides match TRBD1. The germline CDR1 and CDR2 sequences are LNHDA and SQIVND (reference sequence). With 0 bases clipped from V and 7 bases from J, the junction kept 6 bases outside the gene matches. The CDR3 spans 16 residues. CDR3 protein: CASSIDDRGYDGELFF. CDR3 nucleotides: TGTGCCAGTAGTATAGATGACAGGGGGTACGACGGGGAGCTGTTTTTT.

The chain uses TRBV6-5 and TRBJ1-4; 11 nucleotides line up with TRBD1. The CDR3 length is 14 residues. V lost 4 bases and J lost 8; bases outside the gene matches: 3. Germline CDR1 is MNHEY and CDR2 is SVGAGI. This chain's CDR3 is CASSWDRGKEKLFF. CDR3 coding DNA: TGTGCCAGCAGTTGGGACAGGGGGAAGGAAAAACTGTTTTTT.